The 17 T cell receptor beta chains below all came from one sample that was sequenced in a study of beta chain features in type 1 diabetes (dated by TCRdb to 2017 to 2018). Study-wide conclusions, independent of this receptor: In all four CD4+ subsets, TCRB CDR3 length was moderately but significantly shorter in type 1 diabetes patients.

These TCRs' antigens remain unknown. Libraries were constructed by the immunoSEQ multiplex PCR assay. The entire amount of isolated RNA was reverse transcribed using the High Capacity cDNA Reverse Transcription Kit, so the sequenced TCRB transcripts were expressed ones. TCRdb's version of the immuneACCESS table is confined to in-frame rearrangements and falls short of the full clone set. An unresolved V gene accounts for under half of the shortfall where checked; the remainder is of unknown origin. The table for this sample lists about 340,000 clones; 9.3% of them were counted only once. The top ten clones comprise roughly 0.99% of the sample. Source material: central memory CD4+ T cells from blood. The receptors stem from a man aged 30-40 years with type 1 diabetes.

This clone was counted many times. The chain employs TRBV18 and TRBJ1-6; D perhaps matches TRBD1 (5 bases). The ends were cut back, 6 bases at V and 9 bases at J, with 15 bases in the middle. The CDR3 is 14 residues long. In germline, CDR1 is KGHSH, CDR2 LQKENI. The CDR3 nucleotides read TGTGCCAGCTCGCAACAGAGGGGAGGTTCACCCCTCCACTTT. Its protein product is CASSQQRGGSPLHF.

This clone has more than one count but fewer than ten. The chain joins TRBV7-2 to TRBJ1-2, with D hard to call. CDR3 length equals 13 residues. Germline-derived CDR1 and CDR2 are SGHTA and FQGNSA. Trimming stripped 1 base from V and 8 bases from J, with 11 bases between. The CDR3 loop is CASSLGAGSGYTF. In DNA, the CDR3 is TGTGCCAGCAGCTTAGGTGCGGGAAGCGGCTACACCTTC.

This chain joins TRBV2 and TRBJ1-4; D uncertain. The CDR3 length is 16 residues. Germline V gene data show CDR1 as SNHLY and CDR2 as FYNNEI. V lost 7 bases and J 2 bases, leaving 17 bases between the germline ends. As DNA, the CDR3 is TGTGCCAGCAAGCCCGGCCGGAGTAGGACTAATGAAAAACTGTTTTTT. It codes for CASKPGRSRTNEKLFF.

This clone was detected only a few times. The chain uses TRBV5-1 and TRBJ1-1, with D hard to call. The CDR3 sequence is 14 residues long. CDR1 is SGHRS, CDR2 YFSETQ, per germline. V gave up 7 bases and J gave up 11 bases, with 24 bases separating them. The CDR3 nucleotides are TGCGCCAGCGCCGAGGGATCTGATTACGGTTCCGCTTTCTTT. Translating gives CASAEGSDYGSAFF.

The chain has TRBV10-3 and TRBJ1-1, with D perhaps matching TRBD1 (5 bases). Per the germline V gene, CDR1 is ENHRY and CDR2 is SYGVKD. The ends were cut back, 6 bases at V and 1 base at J, with 12 bases in the middle. This CDR3 region has 14 residues. The CDR3 is CAISIGTANTEAFF. CDR3 in DNA: TGTGCCATCAGCATAGGGACGGCGAACACTGAAGCTTTCTTT.

This clone was counted only a few times. The chain combines TRBV7-9 with TRBJ2-7; TRBD1 agrees at 8 bases. The V gene end was trimmed by 3 bases and the J gene end by 5 bases; junction bases not matched to a gene: 9. The CDR3 covers 15 residues. Germline V gene lookup returns CDR1 SEHNR and CDR2 FQNEAQ (reference sequence). The CDR3 spells CASSFHLDRDNEQYF. DNA of the CDR3: TGTGCCAGCAGCTTCCATTTGGACAGGGATAACGAGCAGTACTTC.

This clone was seen a handful of times. The chain has TRBV9 and TRBJ2-3; 11 bases match TRBD2. Germline trimming cut 4 bases from V and 5 bases from J; bases unmatched to any gene: 6. The germline V gene has CDR1 SGDLS and CDR2 YYNGEE. The length of the CDR3 is 15 residues. In nucleotides, the CDR3 is TGTGCCAGCAGCTCTAGCGGGGGGCCTCTAGATACGCAGTATTTT. It codes for CASSSSGGPLDTQYF.

The table lists this clone with a few counts. The chain recombines TRBV5-1 with TRBJ2-5; 7 bases agree with TRBD1. In germline, CDR1 is SGHRS, CDR2 YFSETQ. The CDR3 has 16 amino acids. The J segment lost 5 bases and the V segment lost 0 bases, leaving 10 bases of the junction unmatched. In DNA, the CDR3 is TGCGCCAGCAGCTTGGGAGTTAACAGGGGAGCGGAGACCCAGTACTTC. Protein product: CASSLGVNRGAETQYF.

This clone was detected a few times. The CDR3 sequence: CASSLGLGSDEQFF. The CDR3 DNA is TGTGCCAGCAGCTTGGGACTAGGGAGCGATGAGCAGTTCTTC. This chain links TRBV5-5 with TRBJ2-1, with D possibly TRBD2 on 6 matching bases. This CDR3 region has 14 residues. V was trimmed by 0 bases and J by 8 bases, leaving 12 bases between them. Germline-derived CDR1 and CDR2 are SGHKS and YYEKEE (reference sequence).

This clone has more than one count but fewer than ten. The CDR3 region has the DNA TGTGCCAGCCTAACAGGGTCGGCTCAATACAATGAGCAGTTCTTC. It encodes CASLTGSAQYNEQFF. The rearrangement uses TRBV7-2 and TRBJ2-1; tentative D call: TRBD1 (6 bases). The CDR3 runs 15 residues. CDR1 is SGHTA and CDR2 is FQGNSA in the germline V gene. Trimming left V 8 bases short and J 4 bases short, with 18 bases between.

Only a few counts were recorded for this clone. This chain joins TRBV28 and TRBJ2-3; tentatively, D is TRBD1 or TRBD2 (5 bases each). V lost 4 bases and J 2 bases, leaving 10 bases between the germline ends. The CDR3 is 14 amino acids. The V gene's germline CDR1 is MDHEN and CDR2 SYDVKM. The CDR3 DNA is TGTGCCAGCAGTTACGGGACCCACACAGATACGCAGTATTTT. This translates into CASSYGTHTDTQYF.

The chain employs TRBV4-3 and TRBJ2-5; 7 positions agree with TRBD1. Germline CDR1 and CDR2: LGHNA and YSLEER. There are 15 residues in the CDR3. J gave up 8 bases and V 2 bases, and 11 bases lay outside the gene matches. The CDR3 spells CASSQSQGRSGTQYF. CDR3 sequence (DNA): TGCGCCAGCAGCCAATCACAGGGGCGATCAGGAACCCAGTACTTC.

This clone was picked up a small number of times. V gene TRBV6-5 combines with J gene TRBJ1-2; D unclear. Germline V gene data show CDR1 as MNHEY and CDR2 as SVGAGI. V lost 6 bases and J lost 4, with 15 bases in between. The CDR3 consists of 14 residues. The CDR3 spells CASRQTMDSYGYTF. The DNA of the CDR3 is TGTGCCAGCAGACAAACTATGGATAGCTATGGCTACACCTTC.

This clone was seen ten or more times. The chain links TRBV23-1 to TRBJ2-5; TRBD1 matches 11 bases. TRBV23-1 is annotated as an ORF whose role is uncertain. Germline trimming cut 4 bases from V and 1 base from J; bases unmatched to any gene: 11. The CDR3 loop spans 18 amino acids. CDR3 bases: TGCGCCAGCAGTCTAAGGATTGGACAGGGGGCCCTCCAAGAGACCCAGTACTTC. Translated: CASSLRIGQGALQETQYF.

This clone was counted a few times. The chain carries TRBV5-1 and TRBJ2-7; 9 nucleotides match TRBD2. This CDR3 contains 15 residues. The germline V gene has CDR1 SGHRS and CDR2 YFSETQ. V trimming: 0 bases; J trimming: 0 bases; junction bases outside the gene matches: 1. The CDR3 here is CASSLGAGGSYEQYF. CDR3 bases: TGCGCCAGCAGCTTGGGAGCGGGGGGCTCCTACGAGCAGTACTTC.

There are many counts of this clone. The chain recombines TRBV5-8 with TRBJ2-4; D perhaps matches TRBD1 (6 bases). Trimming took 0 bases from V and 9 from J, leaving 7 bases between them. The germline gives CDR1 SGHTS, CDR2 YDEGEE. This CDR3 comprises 12 residues. The chain's CDR3 is CASSLGQAIQYF. The CDR3 bases are TGTGCCAGCAGCTTGGGACAGGCCATTCAGTACTTC.

This clone appeared a few times. The gene calls are TRBV7-2 and TRBJ2-1; 7 nucleotides match TRBD1. Germline V gene data show CDR1 as SGHTA and CDR2 as FQGNSA. V lost 1 base and J lost 7; bases outside the gene matches: 10. The CDR3 runs to 16 residues. This CDR3 reads CASSLGALTGRNEQFF. In DNA, the CDR3 is TGTGCCAGCAGCTTAGGCGCCCTGACAGGGCGGAATGAGCAGTTCTTC.